This TCR beta chain derives from a study of memory CD4+ T cells and cytomegalovirus serostatus. Study-wide background: Donors were healthy Belgian adults, 10 or so CMV seropositive and fewer than 30 seronegative.

Single viable CD3+CD4+CD8-CD45RO+ cells were sorted as the memory CD4+ T cells. Total CD4+ T cells were enriched by CD4 positive selection. This clone was detected once. Generated by immunoSEQ multiplex PCR, the TCRdb table keeps only in-frame clones and is missing some. The table includes some 44,000 clones, around 76% detected once. CDR3 length equals 14 residues. V gave up 0 bases and J gave up 5 bases, with 10 bases separating them. CDR1 is LNHNV, CDR2 YYDKDF, per germline (reference sequence). This receptor was taken from an adult in good health and CMV-seronegative. The gene calls are TRBV15 and TRBJ1-1; tentative D call: TRBD1 (5 bases). Source material: memory CD4+ T cells from blood. DNA of the CDR3: TGTGCCACCAGCAGAGAGGGAAAGGGGACTGAAGCTTTCTTT. As protein: CATSREGKGTEAFF.